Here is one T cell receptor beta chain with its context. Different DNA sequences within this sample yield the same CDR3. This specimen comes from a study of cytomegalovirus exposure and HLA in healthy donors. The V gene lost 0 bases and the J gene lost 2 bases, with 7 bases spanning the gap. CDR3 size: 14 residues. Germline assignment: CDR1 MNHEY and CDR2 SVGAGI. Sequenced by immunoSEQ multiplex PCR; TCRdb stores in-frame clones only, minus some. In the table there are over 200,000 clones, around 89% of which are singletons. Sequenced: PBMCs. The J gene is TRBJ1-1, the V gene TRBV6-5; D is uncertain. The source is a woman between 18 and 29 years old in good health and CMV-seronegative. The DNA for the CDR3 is TGTGCCAGCAGTTACTCGGCGGCTAACACTGAAGCTTTCTTT. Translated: CASSYSAANTEAFF.